These 8 T cell receptor beta chains came from one sample sequenced in a study of cytomegalovirus exposure and HLA in healthy donors (dated by TCRdb to 2016 to 2017). Libraries were constructed by the immunoSEQ multiplex PCR assay. The table comes from immuneACCESS by way of TCRdb, which keeps in-frame sequences with V and J called. Part of the clones is missing from these tables; in studies checked, under half for an unresolved V gene and the rest for unknown reasons. Recorded for this sample are tens of thousands of clones; around 96% of them occurred a single time. Of the sample, roughly 1.5% falls within the top ten clones. The sequencing input was PBMCs. Every receptor here comes from a man in his late teens or twenties in good health and CMV-seropositive.

J is TRBJ2-1 and V is TRBV9, with TRBD2 as a possible D gene (5 bases). This CDR3 is 15 amino acids long. Germline V lookup: CDR1 SGDLS, CDR2 YYNGEE. Trimming shortened V by 0 bases and J by 6 bases, and 13 bases separated the two germline ends. This CDR3 is CASSVVVGESNEQFF. For the CDR3, the DNA is TGTGCCAGCAGCGTAGTTGTGGGAGAAAGCAATGAGCAGTTCTTC.

The CDR3 coding sequence is TGTGCCAGCAGCATGACAGGGGGCGCGTCGGTTGAGCAGTTCTTC. Translating it yields CASSMTGGASVEQFF. This chain uses TRBV28 with TRBJ2-1, with TRBD1 matching over 10 bases. After removal of 6 bases from V and 9 bases from J, the junction contained 11 bases not matched to a gene. The CDR3 covers 15 residues. Germline V gives CDR1 MDHEN, CDR2 SYDVKM.

This clone has only one observation. The V gene is TRBV11-2, the J gene TRBJ2-1, with D possibly being TRBD2 (5 bases). V dropped 4 bases and J dropped 9 bases, with 19 bases sitting between them. The CDR3 totals 15 residues. CDR1 is SGHAT and CDR2 is FQNNGV in the germline V gene. CDR3 protein: CASSWTFGGAGEQFF. The DNA of the CDR3 is TGTGCCAGCAGCTGGACGTTTGGAGGAGCTGGTGAGCAGTTCTTC.

V is TRBV4-1 and J is TRBJ2-5; tentatively, D is TRBD1 (5 bases). The CDR3 has 17 residues. CDR1 and CDR2 (germline): MGHRA, YSYEKL. The V and J ends lost 0 bases and 4 bases respectively, with 18 bases between them. CDR3 nucleotide sequence: TGCGCCAGCAGCCAAGAGGAGATAGGGGCCATCCGAGAGACCCAGTACTTC. This codes for CASSQEEIGAIRETQYF.

The V and J genes are TRBV9 and TRBJ1-4; D perhaps matches TRBD1 (5 bases). The CDR3 contains 14 residues. Trimming pared 5 bases from V and 8 bases from J, leaving 16 bases between. The germline V gene has CDR1 SGDLS and CDR2 YYNGEE. CDR3 nucleotide sequence: TGTGCCAGCAGTCGAACGGCGGGGGACGAAAAACTGTTTTTT. Protein product: CASSRTAGDEKLFF.

V and J are TRBV7-9 and TRBJ2-3, with D unresolved. The CDR3 sequence is 16 residues long. Germline V gene lookup returns CDR1 SEHNR and CDR2 FQNEAQ (reference sequence). Trimming removed 1 base at V and 0 bases at J, with 11 bases between. CDR3 DNA: TGTGCCAGCAGCTTAGTTTTTAGCAGTAGCACAGATACGCAGTATTTT. The encoded protein is CASSLVFSSSTDTQYF.

The J gene is TRBJ1-1, the V gene TRBV11-2; D uncertain. Germline V CDR1 and CDR2: SGHAT, FQNNGV. Between the trimmed V and J ends, which lost 3 bases and 5 bases, there was a span of 19 bases. The CDR3 is 16 residues long. CDR3 amino acids: CASSFPFHLEQTEAFF. The DNA of the CDR3 is TGTGCCAGCAGCTTCCCCTTTCACCTCGAGCAAACTGAAGCTTTCTTT.

V is TRBV14 and J is TRBJ2-3; TRBD2 is a possible D gene (6 bases). The CDR3 contains 18 residues. The germline V and J ends were trimmed by 1 base and 0 bases, with 17 bases remaining between them. Per germline, CDR1 SGHDN and CDR2 FVKESK. CDR3 sequence (DNA): TGTGCCAGCAGCCAAGCCCGGGAGAGCGGAACTAGCACAGATACGCAGTATTTT. It translates to CASSQARESGTSTDTQYF.